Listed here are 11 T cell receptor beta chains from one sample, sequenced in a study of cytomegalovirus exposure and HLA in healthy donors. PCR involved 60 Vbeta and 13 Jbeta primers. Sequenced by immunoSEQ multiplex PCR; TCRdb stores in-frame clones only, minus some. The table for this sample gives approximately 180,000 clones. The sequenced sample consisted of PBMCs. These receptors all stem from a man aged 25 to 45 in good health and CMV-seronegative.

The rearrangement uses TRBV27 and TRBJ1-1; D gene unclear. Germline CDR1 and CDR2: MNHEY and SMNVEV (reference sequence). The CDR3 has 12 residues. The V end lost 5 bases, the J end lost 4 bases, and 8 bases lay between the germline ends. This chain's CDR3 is CASSPGGTEAFF. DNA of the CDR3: TGTGCCAGCAGTCCCGGTGGCACTGAAGCTTTCTTT.

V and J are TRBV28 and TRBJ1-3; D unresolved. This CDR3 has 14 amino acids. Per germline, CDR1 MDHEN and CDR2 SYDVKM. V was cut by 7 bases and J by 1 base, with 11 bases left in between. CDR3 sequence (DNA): TGTGCCAGCACCAACGAGGATTCTGGAAACACCATATATTTT. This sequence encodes CASTNEDSGNTIYF.

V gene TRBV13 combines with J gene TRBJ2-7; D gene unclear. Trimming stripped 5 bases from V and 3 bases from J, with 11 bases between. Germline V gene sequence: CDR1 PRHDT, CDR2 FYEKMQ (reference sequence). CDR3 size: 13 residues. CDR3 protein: CASSLTLNYEQYF. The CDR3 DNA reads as TGTGCCAGCAGCCTGACACTTAACTACGAGCAGTACTTC.

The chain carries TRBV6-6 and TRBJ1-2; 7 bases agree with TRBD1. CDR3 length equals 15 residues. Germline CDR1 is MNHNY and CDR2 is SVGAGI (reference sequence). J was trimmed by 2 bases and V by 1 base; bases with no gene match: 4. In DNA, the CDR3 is TGTGCCAGCAGTTACTTGGCAGGGGGGAACTATGGCTACACCTTC. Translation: CASSYLAGGNYGYTF.

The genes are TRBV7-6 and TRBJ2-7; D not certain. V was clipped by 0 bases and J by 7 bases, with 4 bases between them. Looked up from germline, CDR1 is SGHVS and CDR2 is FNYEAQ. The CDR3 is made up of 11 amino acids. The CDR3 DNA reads TGTGCCAGCAGCTTAGCCGGGGAGCAGTACTTC. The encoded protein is CASSLAGEQYF. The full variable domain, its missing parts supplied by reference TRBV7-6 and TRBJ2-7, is GAGVSQSPRYKVTKRGQDVALRCDPISGHVSLYWYRQALGQGPEFLTYFNYEAQQDKSGLPNDRFSAERPEGSISTLTIQRTEQRDSAMYRCASSLAGEQYFGPGTRLTVT.

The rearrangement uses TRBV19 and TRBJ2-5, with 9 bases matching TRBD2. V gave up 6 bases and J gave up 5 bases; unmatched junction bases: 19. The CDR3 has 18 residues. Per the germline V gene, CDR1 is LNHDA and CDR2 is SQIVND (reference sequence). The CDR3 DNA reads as TGTGCCAGTAGCCTGGCGGTGACTTTAGCGGGAGTACGGGAGACCCAGTACTTC. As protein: CASSLAVTLAGVRETQYF.

CDR3 protein: CASRGGLGGANVLTF. For the CDR3, the DNA is TGTGCCAGCAGGGGGGGGCTTGGCGGGGCCAACGTCCTGACTTTC. This chain joins TRBV2 and TRBJ2-6; weak D call: TRBD2 (7 bases). Deletions cut 6 bases from V and 4 bases from J, with 13 bases between. This CDR3 has 15 amino acids. Germline V gene lookup returns CDR1 SNHLY and CDR2 FYNNEI.

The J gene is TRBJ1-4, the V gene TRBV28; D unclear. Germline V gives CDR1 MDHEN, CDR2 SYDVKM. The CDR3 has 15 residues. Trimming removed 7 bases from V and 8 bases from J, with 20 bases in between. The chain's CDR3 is CASTGTSTNAEKLFF. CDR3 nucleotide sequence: TGTGCCAGCACCGGAACTTCAACTAATGCGGAAAAACTGTTTTTT. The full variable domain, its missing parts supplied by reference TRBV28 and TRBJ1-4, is DVKVTQSSRYLVKRTGEKVFLECVQDMDHENMFWYRQDPGLGLRLIYFSYDVKMKEKGDIPEGYSVSREKKERFSLILESASTNQTSMYLCASTGTSTNAEKLFFGSGTQLSVL.

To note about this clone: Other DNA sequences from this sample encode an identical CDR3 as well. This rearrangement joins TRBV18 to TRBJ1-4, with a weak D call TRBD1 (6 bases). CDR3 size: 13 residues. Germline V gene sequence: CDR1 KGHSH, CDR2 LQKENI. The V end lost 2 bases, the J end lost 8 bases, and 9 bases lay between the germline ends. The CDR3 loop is CASSPRTDEKLFF. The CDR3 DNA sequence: TGTGCCAGCTCACCAAGGACAGACGAAAAACTGTTTTTT.

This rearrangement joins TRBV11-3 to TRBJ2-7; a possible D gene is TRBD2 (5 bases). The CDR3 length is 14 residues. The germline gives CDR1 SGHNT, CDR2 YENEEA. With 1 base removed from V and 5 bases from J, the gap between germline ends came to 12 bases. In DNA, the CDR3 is TGTGCCAGCAGCTTAGGAAACGGGAACCACGAGCAGTACTTC. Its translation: CASSLGNGNHEQYF.

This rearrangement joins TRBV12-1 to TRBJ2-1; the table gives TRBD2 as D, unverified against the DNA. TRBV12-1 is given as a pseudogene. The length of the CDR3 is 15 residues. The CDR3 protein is CASSQLDLHYNEQFF. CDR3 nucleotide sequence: TGTGCCAGCAGCCAACTCGACTTACATTATAATGAGCAGTTCTTC.